These 3 T cell receptor beta chains originate from one sample sequenced in a study of T cell responses to AZD1222 COVID-19 vaccine. Sequencing was performed with immunoSEQ multiplex PCR; in TCRdb, only in-frame clones are kept and a portion is missing. The table shows 95,000 to 150,000 clones, with about 93% occurring only once. The source was peripheral blood, collected 28 days after the second AZD1222 dose. These receptors originate from an adult who received the AZD1222 COVID-19 vaccine.

This chain connects TRBV12-3 or TRBV12-4 to TRBJ2-1; 8 nucleotides line up with TRBD1. Losses at the gene ends were 4 bases for V and 10 bases for J; bases not matched to a gene: 6. This CDR3 has 13 amino acids. CDR3 protein: CASSSGTGREQFF. CDR3 coding DNA: TGTGCCAGCAGTTCGGGGACAGGACGCGAGCAGTTCTTC.

The rearrangement uses TRBV10-3 and TRBJ1-1; the D is unclear. The CDR3 loop spans 13 amino acids. V lost 6 bases, J lost 1 base, and 9 bases lay in between. The germline CDR1 and CDR2 sequences are ENHRY and SYGVKD. CDR3 region: CAISTRENTEAFF. The DNA of the CDR3 is TGTGCCATCAGCACCAGAGAGAACACTGAAGCTTTCTTT.

The chain is built from TRBV19 and TRBJ1-3; 10 bases are a match to TRBD1. The germline gives CDR1 LNHDA, CDR2 SQIVND (reference sequence). This CDR3 comprises 15 residues. Trimming at V came to 8 bases and at J to 0 bases, leaving 4 bases not matched to a gene. The DNA for the CDR3 is TGTGCCAGTGCCGGGACAGGGGTCTCTGGAAACACCATATATTTT. It yields the protein CASAGTGVSGNTIYF.